This TCR beta chain was found in a study of post-analysis software for immune sequencing data. About the study: Disease courses included relapsing-remitting, secondary progressive and progressive-relapsing multiple sclerosis.

V was clipped by 4 bases and J by 8 bases, with 20 bases between them. Germline assignment: CDR1 SGHDN and CDR2 FVKESK. The CDR3 spans 15 residues. TCR beta cDNA libraries had unique molecular identifiers. Yield was 500,000 or so cDNA molecules from around 1 to 9.1 million T cells. MiXCR, run by TCRdb on the PCR reads, gives a single entry per CDR3 protein. This table holds fewer than 850,000 distinct CDR3 sequences, roughly 27% found once. A note on this clonotype: Its antigen remains unknown.

Study results and limitations: Normalized Chao1 diversity was significantly reduced in patients versus controls. Five TRBV segments occurring more often in patients than controls included TRBV5-6, TRBV5-1 and TRBV20-1.

Material for sequencing was blood. V and J are TRBV14 and TRBJ1-2, with D possibly being TRBD1 (5 bases). The sequence was obtained from a girl between 5 and 17 years old with multiple sclerosis. CDR3 in amino acids: CASSRNSGTVGGYTF. In DNA form, the CDR3 reads TGTGCCAGCAGCCGGAATTCCGGGACCGTCGGCGGCTACACCTTC. The full variable domain, completed using reference TRBV14 and TRBJ1-2, is EAGVTQFPSHSVIEKGQTVTLRCDPISGHDNLYWYRRVMGKEIKFLLHFVKESKQDESGMPNNRFLAERTGGTYSTLKVQPAELEDSGVYFCASSRNSGTVGGYTFGSGTRLTVV.